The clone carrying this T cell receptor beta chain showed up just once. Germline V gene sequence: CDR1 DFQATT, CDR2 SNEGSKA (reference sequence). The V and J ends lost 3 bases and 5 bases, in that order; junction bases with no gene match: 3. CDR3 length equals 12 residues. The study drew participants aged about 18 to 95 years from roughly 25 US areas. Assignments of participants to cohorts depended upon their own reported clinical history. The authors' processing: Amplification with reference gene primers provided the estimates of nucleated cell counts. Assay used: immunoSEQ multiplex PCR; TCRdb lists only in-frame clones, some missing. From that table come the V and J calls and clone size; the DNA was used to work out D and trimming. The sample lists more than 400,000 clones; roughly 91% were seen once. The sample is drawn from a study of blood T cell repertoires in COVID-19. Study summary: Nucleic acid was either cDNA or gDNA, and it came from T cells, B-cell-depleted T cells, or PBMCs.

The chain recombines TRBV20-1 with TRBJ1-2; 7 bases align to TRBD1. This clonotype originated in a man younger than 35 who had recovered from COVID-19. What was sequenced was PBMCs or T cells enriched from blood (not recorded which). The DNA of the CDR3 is TGCAGTGCTAGTACAGGGGAGTATGGCTACACCTTC. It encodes CSASTGEYGYTF.